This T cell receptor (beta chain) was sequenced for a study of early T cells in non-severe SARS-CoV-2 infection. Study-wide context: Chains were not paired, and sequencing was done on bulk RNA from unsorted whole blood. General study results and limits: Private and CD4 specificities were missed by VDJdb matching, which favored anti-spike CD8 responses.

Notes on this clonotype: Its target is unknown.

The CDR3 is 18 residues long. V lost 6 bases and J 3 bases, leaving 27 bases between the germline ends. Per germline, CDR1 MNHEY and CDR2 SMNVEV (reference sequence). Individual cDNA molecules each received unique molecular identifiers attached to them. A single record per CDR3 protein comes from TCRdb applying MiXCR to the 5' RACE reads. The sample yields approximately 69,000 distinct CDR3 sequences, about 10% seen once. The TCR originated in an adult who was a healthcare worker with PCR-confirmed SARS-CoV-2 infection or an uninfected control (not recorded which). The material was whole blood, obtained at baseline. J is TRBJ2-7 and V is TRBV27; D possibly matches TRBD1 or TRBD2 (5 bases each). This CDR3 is CASSRGPAYHKNFYEQYF. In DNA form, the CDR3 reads TGTGCCAGCAGCCGGGGACCCGCTTATCATAAAAATTTCTACGAGCAGTACTTC.